These 30 T cell receptor beta chains were sequenced from one sample in a study of T cell changes during pregnancy in multiple sclerosis. Libraries were prepared by immunoSEQ multiplex PCR; TCRdb keeps only in-frame clonotypes and omits some of them. This table has about 97,000 clones, 80% to 95% appearing once. Specimen: peripheral blood, collected in the second trimester of pregnancy. The receptors were sampled from a female donor with multiple sclerosis, enrolled in a pregnancy study.

This chain joins TRBV9 and TRBJ2-1; the match to TRBD1 covers 10 bases. The CDR3 is 17 residues long. Germline loops: CDR1 SGDLS, CDR2 YYNGEE. J was trimmed by 1 base and V by 4 bases; bases with no gene match: 8. CDR3 region: CASSTRQGALSYNEQFF. CDR3 nucleotide sequence: TGTGCCAGCAGCACACGACAGGGGGCCCTATCCTACAATGAGCAGTTCTTC.

V and J are TRBV2 and TRBJ2-1, with 12 bases matching TRBD2. The V gene's germline CDR1 is SNHLY and CDR2 FYNNEI. With 6 bases clipped from V and 3 bases from J, the junction kept 3 bases outside the gene matches. CDR3 length: 15 residues. CDR3 loop: CASSRLAGDYNEQFF. The CDR3 DNA reads as TGTGCCAGCAGCAGACTAGCGGGAGACTACAATGAGCAGTTCTTC. The entire variable domain, with the rest obtained from reference TRBV2 and TRBJ2-1, is as follows: EPEVTQTPSHQVTQMGQEVILRCVPISNHLYFYWYRQILGQKVEFLVSFYNNEISEKSEIFDDQFSVERPDGSNFTLKIRSTKLEDSAMYFCASSRLAGDYNEQFFGPGTRLTVL.

This chain links TRBV7-2 with TRBJ2-3; 9 positions match TRBD2. The germline gives CDR1 SGHTA, CDR2 FQGNSA. J gave up 0 bases and V 3 bases, and 4 bases lay outside the gene matches. The CDR3 totals 16 residues. The CDR3 loop reads CASSFSGRRSTDTQYF. CDR3 sequence (DNA): TGTGCCAGCAGCTTTAGCGGGAGAAGGAGCACAGATACGCAGTATTTT.

The rearrangement uses TRBV6-1 and TRBJ1-3; D possibly corresponds to TRBD1 (6 bases). Germline V gene sequence: CDR1 MNHNS, CDR2 SASEGT. With 2 bases removed from V and 0 bases from J, the gap between germline ends came to 11 bases. This CDR3 region has 16 residues. The CDR3 nucleotides are TGTGCCAGCAGTGAACGTACAGGGTACTCTGGAAACACCATATATTTT. Protein product: CASSERTGYSGNTIYF.

The DNA for the CDR3 is TGTGCCAGCAGCTTGTTAAATGAGCAGTTCTTC. This gives the protein CASSLLNEQFF. V gene TRBV5-6 combines with J gene TRBJ2-1; D uncertain. This CDR3 has 11 amino acids. Germline CDR1 and CDR2: SGHDT and YYEEEE. Trimming left V 1 base short and J 7 bases short, with 3 bases between.

This chain links TRBV27 with TRBJ2-3; TRBD2 agrees at 7 bases. The CDR3 spans 16 residues. The V and J ends lost 3 bases and 0 bases, in that order; junction bases with no gene match: 6. Germline-derived CDR1 and CDR2 are MNHEY and SMNVEV (reference sequence). The CDR3 DNA reads TGTGCCAGCAGTTTTTGGCCAGCGGGAAGCACAGATACGCAGTATTTT. Translated: CASSFWPAGSTDTQYF.

V usage is TRBV4-2 and J usage is TRBJ1-2, with 10 nucleotides matching TRBD1. CDR3 length equals 15 residues. From germline, CDR1 is LGHNA and CDR2 YNFKEQ. With 3 bases clipped from V and 4 bases from J, the junction kept 5 bases outside the gene matches. CDR3 residues: CASSHGTGASYGYTF. DNA of the CDR3: TGTGCCAGCAGCCATGGGACAGGGGCGAGCTATGGCTACACCTTC.

This clone was detected a few times. The V call is TRBV9, the J call TRBJ1-1, with 7 bases that match TRBD1. Germline trimming cut 5 bases from V and 4 bases from J; bases unmatched to any gene: 5. The CDR3 extends over 13 amino acids. CDR1 is SGDLS, CDR2 YYNGEE, per germline. The CDR3 loop is CASSTGVGTEAFF. In nucleotides, the CDR3 is TGTGCCAGCAGTACAGGGGTTGGCACTGAAGCTTTCTTT.

Details on this clone: At one boundary the junction diverges from the germline segment, which might be a read error. The gene calls are TRBV7-7 and TRBJ2-5, with 9 nucleotides matching TRBD2. CDR1 and CDR2 from the germline V gene are SSHAT and FNYEAQ (reference sequence). This CDR3 is 16 amino acids long. CDR3 coding DNA: TGTGCTAGCAGCTTGGTTAGACTAGCGGTTCATAGGACCCAGTACTTC. It yields the protein CASSLVRLAVHRTQYF.

The chain combines TRBV5-1 with TRBJ2-7; 7 positions agree with TRBD1. V lost 3 bases, J lost 6 bases, and 3 bases stayed unmatched. The CDR3 has 12 residues. The germline gives CDR1 SGHRS, CDR2 YFSETQ. The CDR3 loop is CASSSSGGEQYF. In DNA, the CDR3 is TGCGCCAGCAGCTCCTCAGGGGGCGAGCAGTACTTC.

Only one count was recorded for this clone. This sequence joins TRBV9 and TRBJ2-1; TRBD2 matches 14 bases. The J segment lost 3 bases and the V segment lost 0 bases, leaving 5 bases of the junction unmatched. This CDR3 has 18 residues. Germline lookup yields CDR1 SGDLS and CDR2 YYNGEE. CDR3 protein: CASSVGLAGGLGYNEQFF. CDR3 sequence (DNA): TGTGCCAGCAGCGTAGGACTAGCGGGAGGGCTCGGCTACAATGAGCAGTTCTTC.

The chain is built from TRBV6-1 and TRBJ2-7, with D perhaps matching TRBD1 (5 bases). Germline CDR1 is MNHNS and CDR2 is SASEGT. V lost 5 bases and J lost 3, with 14 bases in between. This CDR3 spans 14 amino acids. This CDR3 reads CASSPLTEHYEQYF. CDR3 sequence (DNA): TGTGCCAGCAGTCCCCTGACAGAACACTACGAGCAGTACTTC.

The rearrangement links TRBV29-1 to TRBJ2-1, with 7 bases matching TRBD2. This CDR3 has 14 amino acids. In germline, CDR1 is SQVTM, CDR2 ANQGSEA. J lost 5 bases, V lost 7 bases, and 11 bases had no gene match. CDR3 residues: CSGGGVRIDNEQFF. The CDR3 bases are TGCAGCGGGGGAGGGGTTCGTATCGACAATGAGCAGTTCTTC.

V is TRBV15 and J is TRBJ2-1, with TRBD2 identical over 9 bases. This CDR3 is 15 amino acids long. V dropped 5 bases and J dropped 4; count of bases not matched to a gene: 6. Germline-derived CDR1 and CDR2 are LNHNV and YYDKDF (reference sequence). The CDR3 here is CATSDGTSPYNEQFF. Written as DNA, the CDR3 is TGTGCCACCAGCGACGGGACTAGCCCTTACAATGAGCAGTTCTTC.

This clone was observed a handful of times. The rearrangement links TRBV19 to TRBJ1-5; TRBD1 matches 8 bases. In germline, CDR1 is LNHDA, CDR2 SQIVND (reference sequence). CDR3 length: 13 amino acids. Trimming cost V 9 bases and J 3 bases; bases outside gene matches: 4. The CDR3 DNA follows: TGTGCCAGCGGACAGGGATACAATCAGCCCCAGCATTTT. Its translation is CASGQGYNQPQHF.

This rearrangement joins TRBV4-2 to TRBJ2-3; 13 nucleotides match TRBD2. The CDR3 contains 17 residues. From germline, CDR1 is LGHNA and CDR2 YNFKEQ. J lost 6 bases, V lost 4 bases, and 10 bases had no gene match. In DNA form, the CDR3 reads TGTGCCAGCAGCCCGAGGACTAGCGGGAGCATAGTGGATACGCAGTATTTT. Amino acid sequence: CASSPRTSGSIVDTQYF.

The chain is built from TRBV27 and TRBJ1-2; 9 nucleotides match TRBD1. This CDR3 has 13 residues. Trimming at V came to 5 bases and at J to 8 bases, leaving 6 bases not matched to a gene. Germline lookup yields CDR1 MNHEY and CDR2 SMNVEV (reference sequence). The DNA for the CDR3 is TGTGCCAGCAGTCCGGGACAGGGAAGAGGCTACACCTTC. Residues: CASSPGQGRGYTF.

The J gene is TRBJ2-5, the V gene TRBV27; unclear D gene. Germline V gives CDR1 MNHEY, CDR2 SMNVEV (reference sequence). V lost 0 bases to trimming and J lost 6 bases, with 14 bases between them. This CDR3 comprises 15 residues. The DNA of the CDR3 is TGTGCCAGCAGTTTATCGAATGGCAGGATTAAGACCCAGTACTTC. Translation: CASSLSNGRIKTQYF.

CDR3 coding DNA: TGCAGCGCATTGACTACAAAGTACCAAGAGACCCAGTACTTC. As protein: CSALTTKYQETQYF. This chain links TRBV29-1 with TRBJ2-5; D perhaps matches TRBD2 (5 bases). Trimming left V 7 bases short and J 0 bases short, with 15 bases between. The germline V gene has CDR1 SQVTM and CDR2 ANQGSEA. The CDR3 is made up of 14 amino acids.

The chain employs TRBV14 and TRBJ2-1; D ambiguous. Trimming removed 4 bases at V and 5 bases at J, with 18 bases between. CDR3 length: 16 amino acids. From germline, CDR1 is SGHDN and CDR2 FVKESK. CDR3: CASSLLKFLSDNEQFF. The DNA for the CDR3 is TGTGCCAGCAGCCTCCTAAAATTCCTTTCGGACAATGAGCAGTTCTTC.

V is TRBV5-1 and J is TRBJ2-5; 9 bases are shared with TRBD2. Germline CDR1 is SGHRS and CDR2 is YFSETQ. The CDR3 spans 16 residues. Losses at the gene ends were 4 bases for V and 4 bases for J; bases not matched to a gene: 11. CDR3 sequence (DNA): TGCGCCAGCAGCCCGGGTCTAGCGGGGAGGGGAGAGACCCAGTACTTC. Protein: CASSPGLAGRGETQYF.

The CDR3 DNA follows: TGTGCCAGCAGTGACAGTCTCAGCACAGATACGCAGTATTTT. This codes for CASSDSLSTDTQYF. The rearrangement uses TRBV28 and TRBJ2-3; perhaps TRBD1 as D (5 bases). Per germline, CDR1 MDHEN and CDR2 SYDVKM. Deletions cut 5 bases from V and 0 bases from J, with 9 bases between. The CDR3 has 14 residues.

V and J are TRBV5-1 and TRBJ2-5; 8 nucleotides line up with TRBD2. V shed 2 bases and J 2 bases; nucleotides not matched to a gene: 5. The CDR3 sequence is 15 residues long. Looked up from germline, CDR1 is SGHRS and CDR2 is YFSETQ. CDR3 bases: TGCGCCAGCAGCTTTTATAGCGGGATTCAAGAGACCCAGTACTTC. This sequence encodes CASSFYSGIQETQYF.

This clone appeared a single time. This chain uses TRBV7-9 with TRBJ2-1; unclear D gene. The CDR3 consists of 16 residues. CDR1 SEHNR and CDR2 FQNEAQ come from the germline V gene (reference sequence). The V and J ends lost 2 bases and 6 bases respectively, with 17 bases between them. This chain's CDR3 is CASSLSVGSPPNEQFF. For the CDR3, the DNA is TGTGCCAGCAGCTTAAGCGTCGGTTCTCCGCCCAATGAGCAGTTCTTC.

The chain has TRBV25-1 and TRBJ1-2; weak D call: TRBD1 (5 bases). V lost 2 bases to trimming and J lost 4 bases, with 8 bases between them. The CDR3 has 13 residues. Germline loops: CDR1 MGHDK, CDR2 SYGVNS. The CDR3 nucleotides are TGTGCCAGCAGTGAAACGGGGGGCTATGGCTACACCTTC. Its translation is CASSETGGYGYTF.

V usage is TRBV11-2 and J usage is TRBJ2-1; 10 bases are shared with TRBD1. Trimming took 1 base from V and 8 from J; bases not matched to a gene: 5. CDR1 is SGHAT and CDR2 is FQNNGV in the germline V gene. The CDR3 loop spans 15 amino acids. The CDR3 coding sequence is TGTGCCAGCAGCTTAGGGACAGGGGGACTCTATGAGCAGTTCTTC. Its translation: CASSLGTGGLYEQFF. Complete variable domain (other parts from reference TRBV11-2 and TRBJ2-1): EAGVAQSPRYKIIEKRQSVAFWCNPISGHATLYWYQQILGQGPKLLIQFQNNGVVDDSQLPKDRFSAERLKGVDSTLKIQPAKLEDSAVYLCASSLGTGGLYEQFFGPGTRLTVL.

This clone is a singleton in its sample. V gene TRBV5-1 combines with J gene TRBJ1-2, with 8 nucleotides matching TRBD1. The CDR3 has 18 residues. Germline V gene lookup returns CDR1 SGHRS and CDR2 YFSETQ. The trim removed 4 bases at V and 8 bases at J, leaving 22 bases unmatched. This CDR3 is CASSPIRTGRSEKWGYTF. CDR3 bases: TGCGCCAGCAGCCCTATCCGGACAGGGAGGTCGGAGAAGTGGGGCTACACCTTC.

CDR3 sequence reads: CASSQRTPLDEQYF. CDR3 DNA sequence: TGTGCCAGCAGTCAGAGGACACCTCTGGACGAGCAGTACTTC. The J gene is TRBJ2-7, the V gene TRBV28; TRBD1 is a possible D gene (5 bases). Germline CDR1 reads MDHEN; CDR2 reads SYDVKM. The V end was cut by 5 bases, the J end by 5 bases, with 16 bases between. This CDR3 region has 14 residues.

The chain carries TRBV6-4 and TRBJ2-4; TRBD2 aligns across 11 bases. CDR3 length: 18 amino acids. Germline V gives CDR1 MRHNA, CDR2 SNTAGT. With V trimmed by 5 bases and J by 4 bases, 13 bases remained unmatched. This CDR3 reads CASSFLPPGTSGKNIQYF. The CDR3 DNA reads as TGTGCCAGCAGTTTTCTACCCCCCGGGACTAGCGGTAAAAACATTCAGTACTTC.

About this clone itself: The identical CDR3 is also encoded by other nucleotide sequences in the sample. The genes are TRBV5-1 and TRBJ1-2; D gene uncertain. V was shortened by 0 bases and J by 3 bases, with 9 bases between the two germline ends. The CDR3 sequence is 14 residues long. Germline CDR1 and CDR2: SGHRS and YFSETQ. The CDR3 DNA reads as TGCGCCAGCAGCTTGGCGGGTGGAGACTATGGCTACACCTTC. This encodes CASSLAGGDYGYTF. The entire variable domain, with the rest obtained from reference TRBV5-1 and TRBJ1-2, is as follows: KAGVTQTPRYLIKTRGQQVTLSCSPISGHRSVSWYQQTPGQGLQFLFEYFSETQRNKGNFPGRFSGRQFSNSRSEMNVSTLELGDSALYLCASSLAGGDYGYTFGSGTRLTVV.